This T cell receptor (beta chain) appears in the sequencing data of a study of T cells in Graves' hyperthyroidism and ophthalmopathy (dated by TCRdb to between 2018 and 2021). Broadly, across the study: Peripheral blood samples were taken at the time of initial diagnosis, prior to any treatment. TCR V-J signatures able to tell the groups apart were searched for in a discovery cohort of 100 or so patients, of whom approximately 40 had Graves' ophthalmopathy and some 60 had stable Graves' hyperthyroidism. Whether ophthalmopathy could be predicted prospectively was tested in an independent validation cohort made up of roughly 19 hyperthyroidism patients plus 17 patients who later progressed to ophthalmopathy. The roughly 90 discovery patients were divided at random into training and test sets in a 7:3 ratio. In more than 5 Graves' hyperthyroidism patients, the study also compared T-cell repertoires from thyroid tissue with T-cell repertoires from blood. After blood sampling, hyperthyroidism patients were treated with methimazole at a starting dose of 30 mg daily, and ophthalmopathy patients were treated with high-dose intravenous methylprednisolone. TCR Vbeta CDR3 sequencing of approximately 140 peripheral blood samples (over 40 ophthalmopathy, about 74 hyperthyroidism and roughly 17 progressor patients) is reported in the paper. Points the paper makes about the study in general: In validation, the model predicted progression to ophthalmopathy with approximately 69% sensitivity and over 72% specificity, a median of approximately 6.7 months before onset. No statistical method was used to fix the sample size in advance, and group allocation was not hidden from the investigators. Blood samples also contained most of the expanded thyroid clonotypes (frequency above 0.001), which suggests that blood repertoires may reflect thyroid immune responses. In cross-validation, a model built on a 13 V-J signature told ophthalmopathy apart from stable hyperthyroidism with about 90% sensitivity and about 81% specificity, and in testing the same model reached 80%/75%.

In the ophthalmopathy patients, disease was moderately to severely active, with a Clinical Activity Score of 3 or more, a NOSPECS grade of 4 or more, and a duration of less than 3 months. Patients with uncontrolled infections, other autoimmune diseases, pregnancy or lactation were excluded. Diagnoses were established on the basis of clinical symptoms, serum thyroxine and TRAb, thyroid ultrasound, and orbital computed tomography. PBMCs were separated from roughly 9.3 ml of fresh peripheral blood using Ficoll-Paque density gradient centrifugation. Total RNA was extracted using Trizol reagent, and RNA quality was assessed on an Agilent 2100 Bioanalyzer. From a lookup of the germline V gene, CDR1 and CDR2 are SGDLS and YYNGEE. From V the trimming removes 3 bases and from J it removes 5 bases, while the gene matches leave 8 bases of the junction unaccounted for. Including the terminal cysteine and phenylalanine, the CDR3 comprises 15 residues. The CDR3 DNA has 45 bases and is translated from base 1.

Regarding this clonotype: Its antigen remains unidentified. Base qualities are not at hand, and no much larger clone is one base apart.

Amplification of TCR beta CDR3 regions was carried out from RNA transcripts. The TCR CDR3 was subjected to a first round of RT-PCR using the HTBI primer set and the Qiagen OneStep RT-PCR kit. Libraries were constructed in a second round of multiplex PCR, after which size selection and purification were performed. Sequencing of the libraries was done on an Illumina HiSeq2000 using paired-end 100 bp reads. The original methods were these. SOAPnuke was used to process the raw data, with reads discarded if the reads contained adapters or uncalled bases, had a mean Phred below 15, or lacked an exact constant-primer or identifier match. High-quality paired reads were merged with COPE v1.2.5, and unique nucleotide sequences were defined as clonotypes. Clonotypes were aligned to IMGT TRBV, TRBD and TRBJ reference segments using MiTCR v1.1. The analysis included only V-J combinations with a frequency above 0.0001, which together covered about 99% of the repertoires. The TCS score was defined as the ratio of F50 (clonal expansion) to E x V (chaos), calculated using BLOSUM62-based TCRdist between CDR3 peptides within each V-J. Welch's t-statistics and random forest reduced 450 to 600 V-J features to some 14, which were used in a naive Bayes classifier (R e1071). TCRdb's own reprocessing of the public reads used fastp at Q25 and MiXCR and kept productive beta chains. Each CDR3 protein appears once, grouped with its most common genes and DNA. V and J calls and clone size were set by TCRdb, not the authors. The sample yields about 640,000 distinct CDR3 sequences; around 21% were counted once. The ten largest clones represent 30% to 40% of the sample.

The material sequenced was blood. This sequence uses TRBV9 and TRBJ2-7; 10 nucleotides in the junction match TRBD1. The receptor was isolated from a man aged 30-40 years with Graves' ophthalmopathy. CDR3 reads: CASSASGTGANEQYF. The nucleotide sequence is given as TGTGCCAGCAGCGCATCCGGGACAGGGGCCAACGAGCAGTACTTC.